The 14 T cell receptor beta chains given below trace back to one sample, sequenced in a study of T cell repertoires in cytomegalovirus infection. In TCRdb, the reads were re-called with MiXCR into one record per CDR3 protein. Of around 770,000 distinct CDR3 sequences listed, 25% to 35% are singletons. These receptors' antigens are unknown. Sequenced material: cultured CD8+ T cells from PBMCs, taken from culture after CMV antigen stimulation. These receptor sequences come from a human donor in good health (CMV status not recorded). Some clones in this sample may be carry-over from other donors' samples.

The chain couples TRBV13 to TRBJ2-3; the match to TRBD1 covers 7 bases. Germline V CDR1 and CDR2: PRHDT, FYEKMQ (reference sequence). This CDR3 region has 16 residues. V was pared by 5 bases and J by 0 bases, with 8 bases of the junction left unmatched. The CDR3 sequence: CASSDPGQTSTDTQYF. In nucleotides, the CDR3 is TGTGCCAGCAGCGACCCGGGACAGACTAGCACAGATACGCAGTATTTT.

This clonotype showed up many times. V gene TRBV7-2 combines with J gene TRBJ1-1; 7 positions match TRBD1. This CDR3 region has 15 residues. Looked up from germline, CDR1 is SGHTA and CDR2 is FQGNSA. The J segment lost 4 bases and the V segment lost 5 bases, leaving 10 bases of the junction unmatched. For the CDR3, the DNA is TGTGCCAGCAGCCCGTTTGACAGGGTCGGCACTGAAGCTTTCTTT. This gives the protein CASSPFDRVGTEAFF.

The gene calls are TRBV19 and TRBJ2-1; 12 nucleotides align to TRBD2. Germline V gene sequence: CDR1 LNHDA, CDR2 SQIVND (reference sequence). This CDR3 has 15 amino acids. The V segment lost 9 bases and the J segment 7 bases; nucleotides outside the gene matches: 10. The CDR3 nucleotides read TGTGCCAGCCAAAACCGACTAGCGGGGGAGAATGAGCAGTTCTTC. Protein sequence: CASQNRLAGENEQFF.

The rearrangement joins TRBV5-4 to TRBJ2-4, with TRBD2 matching 7 bases. The germline V gene has CDR1 SGHNT and CDR2 YYREEE (reference sequence). V was clipped by 4 bases and J by 6 bases; unmatched bases: 7. This CDR3 is 14 amino acids long. The CDR3 nucleotides read TGTGCCAGCAGCCCGGGGGGTCCGTTAAACATTCAGTACTTC. Its protein is CASSPGGPLNIQYF.

This clonotype was observed a handful of times. The CDR3 region is CASSDPGQGWNEKLFF. DNA of the CDR3: TGTGCCAGCAGTGACCCTGGACAGGGGTGGAATGAAAAACTGTTTTTT. V gene TRBV25-1 combines with J gene TRBJ1-4, with 9 nucleotides matching TRBD1. Germline CDR1 MGHDK, CDR2 SYGVNS. Trimming at V came to 3 bases and at J to 5 bases, leaving 7 bases not matched to a gene. The CDR3 has 16 residues. The variable domain in full, completed from reference TRBV25-1 and TRBJ1-4, reads EADIYQTPRYLVIGTGKKITLECSQTMGHDKMYWYQQDPGMELHLIHYSYGVNSTEKGDLSSESTVSRIRTEHFPLTLESARPSHTSQYLCASSDPGQGWNEKLFFGSGTQLSVL.

The table lists this clonotype with a few counts. The chain employs TRBV20-1 and TRBJ1-1; 8 bases map to TRBD1. This CDR3 comprises 14 residues. Germline V lookup: CDR1 DFQATT, CDR2 SNEGSKA (reference sequence). J lost 0 bases, V lost 4 bases, and 4 bases had no gene match. CDR3 sequence reads: CSATQTGVNTEAFF. Here the CDR3 DNA reads TGCAGTGCTACCCAGACAGGGGTGAACACTGAAGCTTTCTTT.

This clonotype turned up a few times. The chain employs TRBV27 and TRBJ1-2; tentatively, D is TRBD1 (6 bases). V was trimmed by 0 bases and J by 2 bases, leaving 10 bases between them. The CDR3 covers 15 residues. Germline V gene lookup returns CDR1 MNHEY and CDR2 SMNVEV (reference sequence). The CDR3 DNA follows: TGTGCCAGCAGTTTATCGGGCGGGACAAACTATGGCTACACCTTC. This codes for CASSLSGGTNYGYTF.

As concerns this clonotype: This could be a read error, since a much larger clone is one nucleotide away. The chain employs TRBV6-6 and TRBJ1-1; D unclear. CDR3 length equals 14 residues. V lost 10 bases and J lost 3, with 18 bases in between. Germline assignment: CDR1 MNHNY and CDR2 SVGAGI (reference sequence). The CDR3 sequence is CATSPAPWDTEAFF. The CDR3 DNA reads TGTGCCACCAGCCCCGCCCCCTGGGACACTGAAGCTTTCTTT.

The J gene is TRBJ1-1, the V gene TRBV7-9; D gene unclear. CDR1 SEHNR and CDR2 FQNEAQ come from the germline V gene (reference sequence). There are 16 residues in the CDR3. V was clipped by 1 base and J by 0 bases, with 12 bases between them. The CDR3 region is CASSLEEGLVNTEAFF. Written as DNA, the CDR3 is TGTGCCAGCAGCTTAGAGGAGGGCTTGGTGAACACTGAAGCTTTCTTT.

This clonotype came up many times. The rearrangement uses TRBV7-2 and TRBJ2-5; either TRBD1 or TRBD2 may supply D (6 bases each). The CDR3 consists of 16 residues. Trimming shortened V by 3 bases and J by 7 bases, and 21 bases separated the two germline ends. Germline CDR1 and CDR2: SGHTA and FQGNSA. The CDR3 DNA is TGTGCCAGCAGCTTGTCCCGGGGGCCCCCCCATGGGACCCAGTACTTC. This sequence encodes CASSLSRGPPHGTQYF.

V is TRBV7-6 and J is TRBJ1-1; possible D gene TRBD1, 5 bases. The CDR3 extends over 14 amino acids. Trimming left V 4 bases short and J 4 bases short, with 13 bases between. From germline, CDR1 is SGHVS and CDR2 FNYEAQ. Here the CDR3 DNA reads TGTGCCAGCAGCTCCAGGGTCTCGGGCACTGAAGCTTTCTTT. It yields the protein CASSSRVSGTEAFF.

The gene calls are TRBV7-6 and TRBJ2-7, with 10 bases matching TRBD2. CDR3 size: 14 residues. V was pared by 4 bases and J by 4 bases, with 4 bases of the junction left unmatched. Germline V gives CDR1 SGHVS, CDR2 FNYEAQ. CDR3 sequence (DNA): TGTGCCAGCAGCTCGACTAGCGGGCAGTACGAGCAGTACTTC. Protein sequence: CASSSTSGQYEQYF.

The chain links TRBV19 to TRBJ2-1; D unclear. The CDR3 runs 14 residues. Trimming stripped 5 bases from V and 5 bases from J, with 13 bases between. Germline V gives CDR1 LNHDA, CDR2 SQIVND (reference sequence). CDR3 sequence (DNA): TGTGCCAGTAGTCCTGCACGAGAACACAATGAGCAGTTCTTC. This codes for CASSPAREHNEQFF.

Here the CDR3 reads CATFTRLAGGIITDTQYF. CDR3 DNA: TGTGCCACATTCACCCGGCTAGCGGGGGGGATTATCACAGATACGCAGTATTTT. The chain has TRBV7-2 and TRBJ2-3; 12 bases match TRBD2. The V and J ends lost 10 bases and 2 bases, in that order; junction bases with no gene match: 16. This CDR3 region has 18 residues. Germline V gives CDR1 SGHTA, CDR2 FQGNSA. The variable domain in full, with the rest retrieved from reference TRBV7-2 and TRBJ2-3, is GAGVSQSPSNKVTEKGKDVELRCDPISGHTALYWYRQSLGQGLEFLIYFQGNSAPDKSGLPSDRFSAERTGGSVSTLTIQRTQQEDSAVYLCATFTRLAGGIITDTQYFGPGTRLTVL.